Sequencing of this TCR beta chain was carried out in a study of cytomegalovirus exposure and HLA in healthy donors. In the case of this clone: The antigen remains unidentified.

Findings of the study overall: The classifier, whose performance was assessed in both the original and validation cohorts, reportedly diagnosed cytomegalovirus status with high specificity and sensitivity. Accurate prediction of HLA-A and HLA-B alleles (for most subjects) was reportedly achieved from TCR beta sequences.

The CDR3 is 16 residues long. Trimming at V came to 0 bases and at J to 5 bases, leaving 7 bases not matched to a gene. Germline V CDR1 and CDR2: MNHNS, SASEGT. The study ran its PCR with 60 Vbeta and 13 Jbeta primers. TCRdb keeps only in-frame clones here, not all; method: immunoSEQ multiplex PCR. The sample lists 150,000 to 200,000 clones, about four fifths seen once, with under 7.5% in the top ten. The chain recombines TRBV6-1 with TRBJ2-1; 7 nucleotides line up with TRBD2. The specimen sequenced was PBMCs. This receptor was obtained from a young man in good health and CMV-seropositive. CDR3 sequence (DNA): TGTGCCAGCAGTGAAGCGCGGCTAGCGGAAAACAATGAGCAGTTCTTC. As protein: CASSEARLAENNEQFF.